One sample yielded the 25 T cell receptor beta chains listed below, sequenced in a study of blood T cell repertoires in COVID-19. Profiled with immunoSEQ multiplex PCR; TCRdb holds only in-frame clones, not every one. The sample carries roughly 87,000 clones, about four fifths recorded once. Sequencing was done on a sample of peripheral blood. The receptor source for this set is a woman in her sixties or seventies with acute or convalescent COVID-19.

The gene calls are TRBV24-1 and TRBJ1-2; a weak D match, TRBD1 (5 bases). The CDR3 consists of 15 residues. Trimming removed 1 base at V and 6 bases at J, with 14 bases between. Germline V gene sequence: CDR1 KGHDR, CDR2 SFDVKD. The CDR3 sequence is CATSDFRGGVDGYTF. DNA for the CDR3: TGTGCCACCAGTGATTTTCGGGGGGGAGTAGATGGCTACACCTTC.

The V call is TRBV9, the J call TRBJ2-2; D is perhaps TRBD1 (6 bases). CDR1 and CDR2 from the germline V gene are SGDLS and YYNGEE. V was clipped by 9 bases and J by 1 base, with 10 bases between them. This CDR3 has 13 residues. The CDR3 nucleotides are TGTGCCACTCAGACAGGGAACACCGGGGAGCTGTTTTTT. This encodes CATQTGNTGELFF.

This clone was recorded only once. The chain uses TRBV13 and TRBJ1-1; D is unclear. The germline V and J ends were trimmed by 4 bases and 1 base, with 7 bases remaining between them. CDR1 is PRHDT, CDR2 FYEKMQ, per germline (reference sequence). This CDR3 has 13 amino acids. This chain's CDR3 is CASSWGGNTEAFF. CDR3 coding DNA: TGTGCCAGCAGCTGGGGAGGGAACACTGAAGCTTTCTTT. The full variable domain, with the rest looked up from reference TRBV13 and TRBJ1-1, is AAGVIQSPRHLIKEKRETATLKCYPIPRHDTVYWYQQGPGQDPQFLISFYEKMQSDKGSIPDRFSAQQFSDYHSELNMSSLELGDSALYFCASSWGGNTEAFFGQGTRLTVV.

CDR3 sequence: CASSSGTSKNTGELFF. The CDR3 DNA follows: TGTGCCAGCAGTTCCGGGACATCAAAGAACACCGGGGAGCTGTTTTTT. J is TRBJ2-2 and V is TRBV6-5; D is perhaps TRBD1 (6 bases). CDR3 length equals 16 residues. Germline CDR1 MNHEY, CDR2 SVGAGI. V lost 4 bases and J lost 1, with 13 bases in between.

V and J are TRBV5-1 and TRBJ2-1; 10 nucleotides align to TRBD2. This CDR3 is 15 amino acids long. The ends lost 1 base at V and 6 bases at J; junction bases unmatched: 4. The germline V gene encodes CDR1 SGHRS and CDR2 YFSETQ. CDR3 loop: CASSLPSGGLNEQFF. Here the CDR3 DNA reads TGCGCCAGCAGCTTGCCTAGCGGGGGCCTCAATGAGCAGTTCTTC.

The CDR3, as DNA: TGTGCCAGCAGGTACACAGGGGGTCACGAGCAGTACTTC. It specifies CASRYTGGHEQYF. The chain joins TRBV12-3 or TRBV12-4 to TRBJ2-7; 8 nucleotides match TRBD1. The CDR3 is 13 residues long. The V and J ends lost 6 bases and 5 bases, in that order; junction bases with no gene match: 6.

The rearrangement links TRBV3-1 (or the pseudogene TRBV3-2) to TRBJ2-2; no reliable D call. Germline CDR1 is LGHDT and CDR2 is YNNKEL (reference sequence). The CDR3 is 11 amino acids. Deletions cut 6 bases from V and 7 bases from J, with 6 bases between. Written as DNA, the CDR3 is TGTGCCAGCAGGGTACTCGGGGAGCTGTTTTTT. Translation gives CASRVLGELFF.

The chain links TRBV9 to TRBJ1-2, with a weak D call TRBD1 (5 bases). The CDR3 sequence is 13 residues long. In germline, CDR1 is SGDLS, CDR2 YYNGEE. The V end lost 3 bases, the J end lost 2 bases, and 8 bases lay between the germline ends. The CDR3 bases are TGTGCCAGCAGCGGTGGGGGGAACTATGGCTACACCTTC. Its translation is CASSGGGNYGYTF.

The CDR3 loop is CASSVGTALAKNIQYF. The CDR3, as DNA: TGTGCCAGCAGTGTAGGGACAGCCCTAGCCAAAAACATTCAGTACTTC. V usage is TRBV27 and J usage is TRBJ2-4, with 7 bases aligning to TRBD1. CDR1 and CDR2 from the germline V gene are MNHEY and SMNVEV (reference sequence). J lost 0 bases, V lost 5 bases, and 7 bases had no gene match. The CDR3 is 16 residues long.

This clone was observed a single time. The V gene is TRBV2, the J gene TRBJ2-5, with TRBD2 matching 9 bases. Germline lookup yields CDR1 SNHLY and CDR2 FYNNEI. V lost 8 bases and J lost 5; bases outside the gene matches: 9. The length of the CDR3 is 14 residues. This CDR3 reads CASLLGGGAETQYF. The DNA of the CDR3 is TGTGCCAGCCTCTTGGGCGGGGGGGCCGAGACCCAGTACTTC. Using reference TRBV2 and TRBJ2-5 for the parts outside the CDR3, the full variable domain is EPEVTQTPSHQVTQMGQEVILRCVPISNHLYFYWYRQILGQKVEFLVSFYNNEISEKSEIFDDQFSVERPDGSNFTLKIRSTKLEDSAMYFCASLLGGGAETQYFGPGTRLLVL.

This clone was counted only a few times. The chain carries TRBV7-9 and TRBJ2-7; possibly TRBD2 for D (5 bases). From germline, CDR1 is SEHNR and CDR2 FQNEAQ (reference sequence). Deletions cut 5 bases from V and 0 bases from J, with 14 bases between. The CDR3 totals 15 residues. CDR3 in amino acids: CASSLLSGSSYEQYF. CDR3 DNA: TGTGCCAGCAGCCTCCTGAGTGGGAGCTCCTACGAGCAGTACTTC.

The rearrangement joins TRBV12-3 or TRBV12-4 to TRBJ1-1; D may be TRBD1 (6 bases). This CDR3 contains 13 residues. The ends were cut back, 6 bases at V and 1 base at J, with 9 bases in the middle. The CDR3 bases are TGTGCCAGCAGCCAGGACAGGAACACTGAAGCTTTCTTT. Its protein is CASSQDRNTEAFF.

The chain has TRBV5-1 and TRBJ2-5; perhaps TRBD1 as D (6 bases). The CDR3 totals 16 residues. V lost 5 bases, J lost 4 bases, and 21 bases lay in between. Germline V gives CDR1 SGHRS, CDR2 YFSETQ. The CDR3 sequence is CASRGFDRRSAETQYF. CDR3 nucleotides: TGCGCCAGCAGGGGGTTTGACAGGAGATCGGCAGAGACCCAGTACTTC.

The rearrangement joins TRBV21-1 to TRBJ1-2; whether TRBD1, the table's D call, matches the DNA was not checked. TRBV21-1 is designated a pseudogene. CDR3 length: 15 residues. CDR3 DNA: TGTGCCAGCAGCAAAGGGGGACAGCTCCAATATGGCTACACCTTC. Translation gives CASSKGGQLQYGYTF.

This rearrangement joins TRBV14 to TRBJ2-7; D gene ambiguous. Looked up from germline, CDR1 is SGHDN and CDR2 is FVKESK. The CDR3 runs to 14 residues. V was cut by 4 bases and J by 6 bases, with 16 bases left in between. Written as DNA, the CDR3 is TGTGCCAGCAGCCGCCGCTCTCGCACTGGCGAGCAGTACTTC. Residues: CASSRRSRTGEQYF.

The chain recombines TRBV4-1 with TRBJ1-3, with 8 nucleotides matching TRBD1. CDR3 size: 14 residues. The V gene end was trimmed by 1 base and the J gene end by 4 bases; junction bases not matched to a gene: 0. CDR1 is MGHRA and CDR2 is YSYEKL in the germline V gene. Here the CDR3 reads CASSQGDRGNTIYF. The CDR3, as DNA: TGCGCCAGCAGCCAAGGGGACAGGGGAAACACCATATATTTT.

The chain carries TRBV6-6 and TRBJ1-5; D is possibly TRBD1 (5 bases). The CDR3 covers 15 residues. Germline V gene lookup returns CDR1 MNHNY and CDR2 SVGAGI (reference sequence). Between the trimmed V and J ends, which lost 3 bases and 2 bases, there was a span of 11 bases. The CDR3 DNA follows: TGTGCCAGCAGTTATCGCAGGGAAGGCAATCAGCCCCAGCATTTT. Translation gives CASSYRREGNQPQHF.

This rearrangement joins TRBV28 to TRBJ2-5; the match to TRBD2 covers 8 bases. Trimming removed 8 bases from V and 2 bases from J; junction bases left unmatched: 13. The CDR3 length is 16 residues. Germline loops: CDR1 MDHEN, CDR2 SYDVKM. CDR3 sequence reads: CASCGGWSAGQETQYF. The CDR3 bases are TGTGCCAGCTGCGGGGGGTGGAGTGCGGGGCAAGAGACCCAGTACTTC.

J is TRBJ2-2 and V is TRBV28; 8 nucleotides align to TRBD1. CDR1 is MDHEN and CDR2 is SYDVKM in the germline V gene. V was pared by 10 bases and J by 4 bases, with 8 bases of the junction left unmatched. The CDR3 consists of 14 residues. The CDR3 spells CATCRTGITGELFF. Written as DNA, the CDR3 is TGTGCCACCTGCCGGACAGGGATCACCGGGGAGCTGTTTTTT.

The rearrangement joins TRBV9 to TRBJ2-1; 7 bases are shared with TRBD2. The CDR3 loop spans 14 amino acids. Germline V gene lookup returns CDR1 SGDLS and CDR2 YYNGEE. Trimming at V came to 0 bases and at J to 7 bases, leaving 4 bases not matched to a gene. The CDR3 loop reads CASSVAGGRNEQFF. The CDR3 DNA reads as TGTGCCAGCAGCGTAGCGGGGGGACGGAATGAGCAGTTCTTC. Combining the CDR3 with reference TRBV9 and TRBJ2-1 gives the whole variable domain DSGVTQTPKHLITATGQRVTLRCSPRSGDLSVYWYQQSLDQGLQFLIQYYNGEERAKGNILERFSAQQFPDLHSELNLSSLELGDSALYFCASSVAGGRNEQFFGPGTRLTVL.

The chain uses TRBV19 and TRBJ1-1; possible D gene TRBD1, 5 bases. Germline values: CDR1 LNHDA, CDR2 SQIVND (reference sequence). V lost 6 bases and J lost 0, with 17 bases in between. The CDR3 is 16 residues long. The CDR3 nucleotides read TGTGCCAGTAGACCCCACCCCGGGACTATGAACACTGAAGCTTTCTTT. It translates to CASRPHPGTMNTEAFF.

The chain joins TRBV5-1 to TRBJ1-2; TRBD1 matches at 7 bases. The junction had 6 bases not matched to a gene; V was cut back by 0 bases and J by 1 base. The CDR3 contains 16 residues. Germline V gives CDR1 SGHRS, CDR2 YFSETQ. This CDR3 is CASSLGLDRDNYGYTF. In nucleotides, the CDR3 is TGCGCCAGCAGCTTGGGGTTAGACAGGGATAACTATGGCTACACCTTC.

The CDR3: CASSLSYTGNYEQYF. In DNA, the CDR3 is TGTGCCAGCAGCTTGTCGTATACAGGGAACTACGAGCAGTACTTC. This chain links TRBV5-8 with TRBJ2-7, with a tentative D call TRBD1 (6 bases). The V gene lost 1 base and the J gene lost 3 bases, with 14 bases spanning the gap. Per germline, CDR1 SGHTS and CDR2 YDEGEE. The CDR3 contains 15 residues.

The sample holds many counts of this clone. The chain is built from TRBV2 and TRBJ1-6; 11 nucleotides agree with TRBD1. Trimming took 4 bases from V and 8 from J; bases not matched to a gene: 13. Germline CDR1 reads SNHLY; CDR2 reads FYNNEI. The CDR3 length is 18 residues. The CDR3 nucleotides read TGTGCCAGCAGTGCCTCTCACCGGGACAGGGGGGAGGATTCACCCCTCCACTTT. Translation: CASSASHRDRGEDSPLHF.

This rearrangement joins TRBV3-1 (or the pseudogene TRBV3-2) to TRBJ1-1; the match to TRBD1 covers 8 bases. The ends lost 4 bases at V and 5 bases at J; junction bases unmatched: 9. The CDR3 contains 15 residues. CDR1 is LGHDT and CDR2 is YNNKEL in the germline V gene (reference sequence). For the CDR3, the DNA is TGTGCCAGCAGCCCCAGACAGGGGATGAGAACTGAAGCTTTCTTT. Translated, it gives CASSPRQGMRTEAFF.